Presented here are 7 T cell receptor beta chains from one specimen sequenced in a study of cytomegalovirus exposure and HLA in healthy donors. Use of 60 Vbeta and 13 Jbeta primers characterized the PCR. Repertoires were generated with immunoSEQ multiplex PCR, while TCRdb's copy carries only in-frame clones and drops some. The sample comprises 150,000 to 170,000 clones, 74% of which are singletons, and about 2% rests with the top ten. Input material: PBMCs. All receptors come from a man aged 25-45 years in good health and CMV-seronegative.

The rearrangement uses TRBV7-3 and TRBJ2-7; 9 bases match TRBD1. Germline V gene sequence: CDR1 SGHTA, CDR2 FQGTGA. This CDR3 comprises 14 residues. J was trimmed by 5 bases and V by 5 bases; bases with no gene match: 7. Here the CDR3 DNA reads TGTGCCAGCAGCCCCGCCGGGACAGGGAACGAGCAGTACTTC. Amino acid sequence: CASSPAGTGNEQYF.

The chain has TRBV28 and TRBJ2-7, with 9 bases identical to TRBD1. Germline V CDR1 and CDR2: MDHEN, SYDVKM. V shed 8 bases and J 3 bases; nucleotides not matched to a gene: 2. The CDR3 is 12 amino acids. CDR3 protein: CASWDRDYEQYF. The CDR3, as DNA: TGTGCCAGCTGGGACAGGGACTACGAGCAGTACTTC.

V is TRBV19 and J is TRBJ1-1; the match to TRBD1 covers 7 bases. J lost 6 bases, V lost 5 bases, and 12 bases had no gene match. Germline CDR1 is LNHDA and CDR2 is SQIVND (reference sequence). The CDR3 is 15 amino acids. CDR3: CASSDQQGLFAEAFF. In DNA, the CDR3 is TGTGCCAGTAGTGATCAACAGGGGCTTTTCGCTGAAGCTTTCTTT.

The J gene is TRBJ2-6, the V gene TRBV19, with a weak D call TRBD1 (5 bases). The V end was cut by 1 base, the J end by 0 bases, with 13 bases between. The CDR3 has 18 residues. Germline CDR1 and CDR2: LNHDA and SQIVND (reference sequence). The CDR3 DNA sequence: TGTGCCAGTAGTATAGGCAGGGCGGCGTACTCTGGGGCCAACGTCCTGACTTTC. Its protein is CASSIGRAAYSGANVLTF.

V usage is TRBV5-4 and J usage is TRBJ2-1; D gene uncertain. V lost 0 bases to trimming and J lost 3 bases, with 10 bases between them. The germline V gene encodes CDR1 SGHNT and CDR2 YYREEE (reference sequence). The CDR3 loop spans 15 amino acids. The CDR3 nucleotides are TGTGCCAGCAGCTTGGGTCTGACTGGCTACAATGAGCAGTTCTTC. It specifies CASSLGLTGYNEQFF.

V is TRBV7-2 and J is TRBJ2-5; a weak D match, TRBD1 (6 bases). The V gene lost 4 bases and the J gene lost 5 bases, with 14 bases spanning the gap. Per the germline V gene, CDR1 is SGHTA and CDR2 is FQGNSA. CDR3 length: 14 amino acids. The CDR3 coding sequence is TGTGCCAGCAGCTCATCAGGACAGCAGGAGACCCAGTACTTC. This sequence encodes CASSSSGQQETQYF.

This clone was picked up a small number of times. This rearrangement joins TRBV7-3 to TRBJ2-5; TRBD2 matches at 7 bases. V gave up 2 bases and J gave up 5 bases; unmatched junction bases: 5. CDR1 and CDR2 from the germline V gene are SGHTA and FQGTGA. CDR3 length: 14 residues. As DNA, the CDR3 is TGTGCCAGCAGCTTAGGCGGGGGTGGGGAGACCCAGTACTTC. Protein: CASSLGGGGETQYF.